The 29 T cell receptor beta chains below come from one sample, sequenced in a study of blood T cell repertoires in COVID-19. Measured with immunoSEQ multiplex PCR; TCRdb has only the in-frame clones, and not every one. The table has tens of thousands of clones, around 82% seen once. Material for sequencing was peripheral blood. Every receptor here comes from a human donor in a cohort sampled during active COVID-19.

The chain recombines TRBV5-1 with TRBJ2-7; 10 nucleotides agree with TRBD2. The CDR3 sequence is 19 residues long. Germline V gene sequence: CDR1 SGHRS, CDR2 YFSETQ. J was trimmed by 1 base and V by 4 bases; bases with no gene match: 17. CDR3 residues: CASSRRSGDLSGGSYEQYF. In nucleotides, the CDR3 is TGCGCCAGCAGCCGACGTTCTGGGGATCTTAGCGGGGGGTCCTACGAGCAGTACTTC.

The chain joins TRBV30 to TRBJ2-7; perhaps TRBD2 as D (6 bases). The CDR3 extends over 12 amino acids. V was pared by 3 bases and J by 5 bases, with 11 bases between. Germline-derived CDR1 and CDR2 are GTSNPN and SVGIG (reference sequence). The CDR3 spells CAWSSLAHEQYF. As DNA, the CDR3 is TGTGCCTGGAGCTCCCTAGCGCACGAGCAGTACTTC. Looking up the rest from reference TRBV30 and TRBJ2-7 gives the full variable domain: SQTIHQWPATLVQPVGSPLSLECTVEGTSNPNLYWYRQAAGRGLQLLFYSVGIGQISSEVPQNLSASRPQDRQFILSSKKLLLSDSGFYLCAWSSLAHEQYFGPGTRLTVT.

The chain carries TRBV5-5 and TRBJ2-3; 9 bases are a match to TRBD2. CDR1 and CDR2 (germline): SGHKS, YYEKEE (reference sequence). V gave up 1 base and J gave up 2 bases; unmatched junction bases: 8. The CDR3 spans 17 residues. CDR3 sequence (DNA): TGTGCCAGCAGCTTGCAGCGGGGGGCCCCCTTCACAGATACGCAGTATTTT. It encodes CASSLQRGAPFTDTQYF.

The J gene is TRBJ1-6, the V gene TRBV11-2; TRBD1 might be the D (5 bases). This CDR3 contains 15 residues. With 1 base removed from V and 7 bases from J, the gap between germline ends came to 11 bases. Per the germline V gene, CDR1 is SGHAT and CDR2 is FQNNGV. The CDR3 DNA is TGTGCCAGCAGCTTAGTGGGCAGGGCAAATTCACCCCTCCACTTT. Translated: CASSLVGRANSPLHF.

The DNA of the CDR3 is TGTGCCAGCAGTCCCCTTCGCGGGCTGGATACGCAGTATTTT. Amino acids: CASSPLRGLDTQYF. The J gene is TRBJ2-3, the V gene TRBV2; a possible D gene is TRBD2 (5 bases). V lost 5 bases to trimming and J lost 6 bases, with 15 bases between them. This CDR3 is built from 14 residues. Germline CDR1 is SNHLY and CDR2 is FYNNEI.

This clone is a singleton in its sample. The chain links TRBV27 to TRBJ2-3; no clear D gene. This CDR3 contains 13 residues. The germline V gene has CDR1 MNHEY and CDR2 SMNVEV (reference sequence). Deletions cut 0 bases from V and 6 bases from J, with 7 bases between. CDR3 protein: CASSLSRLDTQYF. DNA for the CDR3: TGTGCCAGCAGTTTATCTCGACTTGATACGCAGTATTTT.

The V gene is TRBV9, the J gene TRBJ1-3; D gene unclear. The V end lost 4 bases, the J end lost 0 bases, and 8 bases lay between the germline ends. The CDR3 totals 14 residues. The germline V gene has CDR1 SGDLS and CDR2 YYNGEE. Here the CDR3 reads CASSSAVSGNTIYF. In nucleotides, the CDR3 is TGTGCCAGCAGCTCGGCGGTCTCTGGAAACACCATATATTTT.

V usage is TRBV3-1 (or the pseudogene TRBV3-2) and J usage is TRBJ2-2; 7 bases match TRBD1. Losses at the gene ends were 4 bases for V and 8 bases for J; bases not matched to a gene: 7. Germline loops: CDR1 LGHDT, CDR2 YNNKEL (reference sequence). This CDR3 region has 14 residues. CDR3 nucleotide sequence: TGTGCCAGCAGCCCCACAGGGGCGAAAGGGGAGCTGTTTTTT. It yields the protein CASSPTGAKGELFF.

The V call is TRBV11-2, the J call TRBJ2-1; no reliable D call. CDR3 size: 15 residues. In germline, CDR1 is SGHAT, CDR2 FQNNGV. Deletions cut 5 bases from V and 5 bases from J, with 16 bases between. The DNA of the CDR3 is TGTGCCAGCAGCGCTTCGATGACTGGAAACAATGAGCAGTTCTTC. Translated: CASSASMTGNNEQFF. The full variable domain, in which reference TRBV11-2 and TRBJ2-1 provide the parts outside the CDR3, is EAGVAQSPRYKIIEKRQSVAFWCNPISGHATLYWYQQILGQGPKLLIQFQNNGVVDDSQLPKDRFSAERLKGVDSTLKIQPAKLEDSAVYLCASSASMTGNNEQFFGPGTRLTVL.

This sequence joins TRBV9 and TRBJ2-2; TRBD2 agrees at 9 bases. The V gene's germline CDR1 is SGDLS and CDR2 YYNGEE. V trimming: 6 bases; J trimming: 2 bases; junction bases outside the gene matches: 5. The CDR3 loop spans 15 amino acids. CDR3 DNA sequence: TGTGCCAGCACCCTTAGCGGGGGAAACACCGGGGAGCTGTTTTTT. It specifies CASTLSGGNTGELFF.

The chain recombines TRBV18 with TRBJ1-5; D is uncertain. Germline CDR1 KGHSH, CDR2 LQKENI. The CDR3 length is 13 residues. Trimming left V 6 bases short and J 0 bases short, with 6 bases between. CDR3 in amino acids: CASSEYSNQPQHF. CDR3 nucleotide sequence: TGTGCCAGCTCGGAGTATAGCAATCAGCCCCAGCATTTT.

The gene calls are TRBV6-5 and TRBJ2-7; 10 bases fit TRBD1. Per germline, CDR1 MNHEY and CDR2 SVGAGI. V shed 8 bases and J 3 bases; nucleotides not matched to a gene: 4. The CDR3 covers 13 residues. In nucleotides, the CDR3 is TGTGCCAGCGGGGGGACAGGGGTCTACGAGCAGTACTTC. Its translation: CASGGTGVYEQYF.

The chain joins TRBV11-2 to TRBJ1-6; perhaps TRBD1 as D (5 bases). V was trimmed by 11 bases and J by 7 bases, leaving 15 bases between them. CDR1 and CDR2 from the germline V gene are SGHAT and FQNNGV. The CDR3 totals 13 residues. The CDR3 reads CACRDSGNSPLHF. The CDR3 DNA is TGTGCCTGCCGCGACAGTGGAAATTCACCCCTCCACTTT.

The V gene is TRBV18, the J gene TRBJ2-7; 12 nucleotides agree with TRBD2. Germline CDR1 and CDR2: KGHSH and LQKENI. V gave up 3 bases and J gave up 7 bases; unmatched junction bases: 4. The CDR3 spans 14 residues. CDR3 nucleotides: TGTGCCAGCTCACCGACTAGCGGGGGACCGGAGCAGTACTTC. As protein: CASSPTSGGPEQYF.

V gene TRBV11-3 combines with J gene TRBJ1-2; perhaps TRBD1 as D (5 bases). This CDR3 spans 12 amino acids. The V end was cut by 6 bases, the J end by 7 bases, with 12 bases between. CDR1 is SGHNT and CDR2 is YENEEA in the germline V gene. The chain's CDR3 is CASSPEGLGYTF. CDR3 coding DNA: TGTGCCAGCAGTCCGGAGGGGCTTGGCTACACCTTC.

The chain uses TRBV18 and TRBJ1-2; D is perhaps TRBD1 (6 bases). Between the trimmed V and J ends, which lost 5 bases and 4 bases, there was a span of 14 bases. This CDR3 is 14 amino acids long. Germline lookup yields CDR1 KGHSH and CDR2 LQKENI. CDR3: CASSEQGKPYGYTF. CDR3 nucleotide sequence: TGTGCCAGCTCAGAGCAGGGGAAACCCTATGGCTACACCTTC.

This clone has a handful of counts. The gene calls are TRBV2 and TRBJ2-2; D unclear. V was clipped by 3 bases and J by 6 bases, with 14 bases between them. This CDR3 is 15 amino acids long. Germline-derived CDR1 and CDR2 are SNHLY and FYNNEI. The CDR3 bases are TGTGCCAGCAGTGAGGTGGGCAGAAGGTCCGGGGAGCTGTTTTTT. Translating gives CASSEVGRRSGELFF.

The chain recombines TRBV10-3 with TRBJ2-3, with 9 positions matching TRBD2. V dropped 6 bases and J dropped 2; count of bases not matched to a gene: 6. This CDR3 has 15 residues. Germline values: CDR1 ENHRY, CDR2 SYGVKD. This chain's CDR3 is CAIRGLAGDTDTQYF. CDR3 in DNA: TGTGCCATCAGGGGGTTAGCGGGGGACACAGATACGCAGTATTTT.

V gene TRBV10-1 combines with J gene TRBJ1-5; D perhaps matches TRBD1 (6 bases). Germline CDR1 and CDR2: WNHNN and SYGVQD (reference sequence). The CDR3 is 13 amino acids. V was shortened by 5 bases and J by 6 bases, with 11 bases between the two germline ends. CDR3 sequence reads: CASSRGAGQPQHF. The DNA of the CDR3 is TGCGCCAGCAGTCGGGGGGCAGGTCAGCCCCAGCATTTT.

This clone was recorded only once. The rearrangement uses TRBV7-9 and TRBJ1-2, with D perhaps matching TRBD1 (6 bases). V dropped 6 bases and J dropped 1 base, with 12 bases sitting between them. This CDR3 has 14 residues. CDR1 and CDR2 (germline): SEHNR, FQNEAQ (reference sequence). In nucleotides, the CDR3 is TGTGCCAGCAGTAGAGGACAGCTTAACTATGGCTACACCTTC. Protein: CASSRGQLNYGYTF. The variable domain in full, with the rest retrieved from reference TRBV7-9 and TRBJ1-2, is DTGVSQNPRHKITKRGQNVTFRCDPISEHNRLYWYRQTLGQGPEFLTYFQNEAQLEKSRLLSDRFSAERPKGSFSTLEIQRTEQGDSAMYLCASSRGQLNYGYTFGSGTRLTVV.

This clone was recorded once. The CDR3 sequence is CASKRGKDTEAFF. As DNA, the CDR3 is TGTGCCAGCAAGAGGGGGAAGGACACTGAAGCTTTCTTT. The chain has TRBV6-5 and TRBJ1-1; D may be TRBD1 (6 bases). Per germline, CDR1 MNHEY and CDR2 SVGAGI. The CDR3 runs 13 residues. V was cut by 7 bases and J by 3 bases, with 12 bases left in between.

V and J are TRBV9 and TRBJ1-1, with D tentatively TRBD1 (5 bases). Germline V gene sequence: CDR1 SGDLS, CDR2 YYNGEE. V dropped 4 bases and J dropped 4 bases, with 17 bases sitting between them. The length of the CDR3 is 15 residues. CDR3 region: CASSPRGGTSTEAFF. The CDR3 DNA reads TGTGCCAGCAGCCCCCGGGGGGGAACGAGCACTGAAGCTTTCTTT.

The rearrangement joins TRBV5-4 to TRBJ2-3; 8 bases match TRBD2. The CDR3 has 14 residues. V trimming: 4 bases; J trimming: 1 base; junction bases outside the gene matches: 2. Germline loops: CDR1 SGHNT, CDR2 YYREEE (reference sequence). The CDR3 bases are TGTGCCAGCAGCACGGGGGGGCGCACAGATACGCAGTATTTT. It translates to CASSTGGRTDTQYF.

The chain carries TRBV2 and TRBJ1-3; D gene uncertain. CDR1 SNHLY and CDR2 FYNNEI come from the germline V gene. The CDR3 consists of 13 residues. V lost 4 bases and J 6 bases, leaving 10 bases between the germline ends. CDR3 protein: CASSVNRQNTIYF. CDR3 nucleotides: TGTGCCAGCAGTGTCAACAGACAAAACACCATATATTTT.

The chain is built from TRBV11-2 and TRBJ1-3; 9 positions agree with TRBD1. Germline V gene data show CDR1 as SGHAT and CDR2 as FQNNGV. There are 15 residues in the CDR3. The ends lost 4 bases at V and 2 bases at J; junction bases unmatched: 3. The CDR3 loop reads CASSSQGAPGNTIYF. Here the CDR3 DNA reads TGTGCCAGCAGCTCACAGGGGGCCCCTGGAAACACCATATATTTT.

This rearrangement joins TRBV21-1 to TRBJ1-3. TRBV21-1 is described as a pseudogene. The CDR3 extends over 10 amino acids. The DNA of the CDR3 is TGTGCCAGCAGGTTTTCGACCATATATTTT. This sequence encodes CASRFSTIYF.

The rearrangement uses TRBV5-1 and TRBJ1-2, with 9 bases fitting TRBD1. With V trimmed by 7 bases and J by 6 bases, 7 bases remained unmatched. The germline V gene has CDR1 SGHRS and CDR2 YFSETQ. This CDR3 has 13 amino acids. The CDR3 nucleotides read TGCGCCAGCGGGGGACAGGGCACACATGGCTACACCTTC. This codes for CASGGQGTHGYTF.

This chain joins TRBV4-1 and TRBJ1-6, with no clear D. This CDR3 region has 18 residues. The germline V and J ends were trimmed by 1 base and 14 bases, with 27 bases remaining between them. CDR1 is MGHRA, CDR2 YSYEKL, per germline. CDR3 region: CASSQVKAGLSENSALHF. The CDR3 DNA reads TGCGCCAGCAGCCAAGTCAAGGCCGGACTGAGTGAAAATTCGGCCCTCCACTTT.

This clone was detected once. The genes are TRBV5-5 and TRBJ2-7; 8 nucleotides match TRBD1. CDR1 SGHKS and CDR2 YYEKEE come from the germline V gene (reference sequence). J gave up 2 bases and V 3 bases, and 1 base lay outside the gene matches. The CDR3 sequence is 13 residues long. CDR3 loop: CASSWTGTYEQYF. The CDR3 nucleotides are TGTGCCAGCAGCTGGACAGGGACCTACGAGCAGTACTTC.